Shown below are 9 T cell receptor beta chains from a single sample sequenced in a study of tumor-infiltrating lymphocytes in primary liver carcinoma. Synthesis of TCR beta cDNA was carried out from approximately 500 ng total RNA with a constant-region primer. What produced the TCR beta libraries was three nested multiplex PCR rounds using slightly modified ARM-PCR. Rounds one and two of PCR, each of around 9 cycles, were primed with TRBV1-TRBV30 forward primers and a C-beta reverse primer. From the multiplex PCR reads, TCRdb called clonotypes with MiXCR, one entry per CDR3 protein. The sample lists roughly 190,000 distinct CDR3 sequences, 70% to 90% occurring once. Unsorted bulk tissue, about 19-32 mg of it, served as the source for co-extraction of RNA and DNA. What was sequenced was tumor tissue from primary liver carcinoma. All receptors come from a man aged 35 to 55 with primary liver carcinoma and hepatitis B virus infection.

This clonotype was recorded once. Germline and junction disagree at one end, which may indicate a read error. V and J are TRBV6-5 and TRBJ2-3; no reliable D call. The CDR3 sequence is 15 residues long. Per germline, CDR1 MNHEY and CDR2 SVGAGI. The chain's CDR3 is CTSSYSKDIADTQYF. Written as DNA, the CDR3 is TGTACCAGCAGTTACTCGAAGGATATAGCAGATACGCAGTATTTT.

In regard to this clonotype: In this CDR3 the conserved last residue, phenylalanine or tryptophan, is missing, so a read error is likely. The chain links TRBV5-1 to TRBJ2-1, with 7 bases identical to TRBD2. The CDR3 totals 16 residues. With 5 bases clipped from V and 6 bases from J, the junction kept 14 bases outside the gene matches. The V gene's germline CDR1 is SGHRS and CDR2 YFSETQ. DNA for the CDR3: TGCGCCAGCAGGTTGACTTTACCGGGAGGCAGCAATGAGCAGTTCATC. Its translation is CASRLTLPGGSNEQFI.

The rearrangement uses TRBV5-6 and TRBJ2-7; D is unclear. The V end lost 4 bases, the J end lost 5 bases, and 16 bases lay between the germline ends. The length of the CDR3 is 14 residues. Germline V CDR1 and CDR2: SGHDT, YYEEEE. In DNA, the CDR3 is TGTGCCAGCAGCCGAACACGAGCAGGAGACGAGCAGTACTTC. It encodes CASSRTRAGDEQYF.

As to this clonotype: A much larger clone is a single base away; this may be a read error. The rearrangement joins TRBV10-3 to TRBJ2-3, with a tentative D call TRBD2 (6 bases). CDR1 is ENHRY and CDR2 is SYGVKD in the germline V gene. The CDR3 spans 15 residues. CDR3 loop: CVIWTGGDSTDTQYF. The CDR3 DNA reads as TGTGTCATATGGACGGGCGGGGACAGCACAGATACGCAGTATTTT.

The genes are TRBV5-6 and TRBJ1-1; D gene ambiguous. Trimming removed 3 bases at V and 8 bases at J, with 11 bases between. CDR3 length equals 12 residues. Germline V gene data show CDR1 as SGHDT and CDR2 as YYEEEE. CDR3 DNA: TGTGCCAGCAGCTCGGTGAGCGGAGAAGCTTTCTTT. This gives the protein CASSSVSGEAFF.

For this clonotype: At one end the junction does not follow the germline gene, possibly because of a read error. The chain has TRBV7-8 and TRBJ2-5, with TRBD1 matching over 11 bases. CDR1 and CDR2 (germline): SGHVS, FQNEAQ. The CDR3 has 14 residues. CDR3 nucleotide sequence: TGTGCTAGCAACAGGGACAGGGGGATTGAGACCCAGTACTTC. Amino acid sequence: CASNRDRGIETQYF.

Note on this clonotype: A much larger clone differs from this one at a single base, so this may be a read error. The chain couples TRBV28 to TRBJ2-3, with D possibly TRBD1 on 6 matching bases. V lost 2 bases to trimming and J lost 6 bases, with 15 bases between them. CDR1 MDHEN and CDR2 SYDVKM come from the germline V gene. There are 15 residues in the CDR3. DNA of the CDR3: TGTGCCAGCAGTTTAAACGGCGTGGGGGCGGATACGCAGTATTTT. Protein product: CASSLNGVGADTQYF.

Points on this clonotype: At one of its ends the junction is not consistent with the germline gene, which may arise from a read error. The chain couples TRBV4-1 to TRBJ2-7; tentatively, D is TRBD1 (5 bases). This CDR3 is built from 12 residues. Germline V gene sequence: CDR1 MGHRA, CDR2 YSYEKL. The CDR3 DNA reads TGCACCAGGAGCTCAAGGGGCGACGAGCAGTACTTC. It translates to CTRSSRGDEQYF.

As to this clonotype: This sequence may be a read error, since a much larger clone differs from it by one base. The chain has TRBV5-8 and TRBJ2-5; D assignment may be TRBD1 or TRBD2 (5 bases each). The CDR3 sequence is 13 residues long. CDR1 and CDR2 (germline): SGHTS, YDEGEE. The CDR3 reads CASRRDLGETQHF. The CDR3 coding sequence is TGTGCCAGCAGACGGGACCTCGGAGAGACCCAGCACTTC.